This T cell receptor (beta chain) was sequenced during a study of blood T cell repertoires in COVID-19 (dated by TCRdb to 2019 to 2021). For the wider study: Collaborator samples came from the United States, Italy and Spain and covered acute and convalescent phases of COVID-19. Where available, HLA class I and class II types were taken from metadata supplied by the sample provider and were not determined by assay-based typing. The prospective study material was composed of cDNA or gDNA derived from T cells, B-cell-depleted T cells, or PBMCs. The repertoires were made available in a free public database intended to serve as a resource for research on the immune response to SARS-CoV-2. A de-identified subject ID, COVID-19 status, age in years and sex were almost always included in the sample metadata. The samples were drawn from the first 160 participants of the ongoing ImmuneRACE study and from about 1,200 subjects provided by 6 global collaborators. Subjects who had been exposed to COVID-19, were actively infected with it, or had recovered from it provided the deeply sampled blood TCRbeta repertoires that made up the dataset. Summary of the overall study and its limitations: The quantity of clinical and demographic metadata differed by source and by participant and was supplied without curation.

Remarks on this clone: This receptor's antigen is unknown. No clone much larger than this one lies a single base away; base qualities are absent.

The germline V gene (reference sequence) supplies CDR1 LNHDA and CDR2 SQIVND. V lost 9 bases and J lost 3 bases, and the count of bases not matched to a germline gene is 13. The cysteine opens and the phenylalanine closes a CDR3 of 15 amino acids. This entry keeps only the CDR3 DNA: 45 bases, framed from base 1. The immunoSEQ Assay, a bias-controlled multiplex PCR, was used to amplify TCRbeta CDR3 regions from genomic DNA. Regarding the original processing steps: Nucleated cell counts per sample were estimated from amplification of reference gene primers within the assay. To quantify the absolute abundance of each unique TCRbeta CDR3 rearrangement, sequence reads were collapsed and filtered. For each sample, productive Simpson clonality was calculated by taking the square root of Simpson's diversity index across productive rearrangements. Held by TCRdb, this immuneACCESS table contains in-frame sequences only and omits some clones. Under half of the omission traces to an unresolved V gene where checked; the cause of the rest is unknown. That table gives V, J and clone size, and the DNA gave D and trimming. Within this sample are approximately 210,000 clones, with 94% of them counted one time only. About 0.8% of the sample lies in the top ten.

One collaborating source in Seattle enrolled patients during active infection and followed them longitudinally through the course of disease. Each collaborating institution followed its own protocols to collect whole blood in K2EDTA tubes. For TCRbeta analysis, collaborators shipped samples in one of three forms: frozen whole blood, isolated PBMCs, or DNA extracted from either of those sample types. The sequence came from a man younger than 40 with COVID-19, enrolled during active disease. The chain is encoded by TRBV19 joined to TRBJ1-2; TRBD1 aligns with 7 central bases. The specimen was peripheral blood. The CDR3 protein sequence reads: CASTGVAGGDYGYTF. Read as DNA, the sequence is TGTGCCAGCACCGGGGTAGCAGGGGGTGACTATGGCTACACCTTC.